These 30 T cell receptor beta chains originate from one sample sequenced in a study of shared clonotypes between healthy human individuals. The method was immunoSEQ multiplex PCR; TCRdb's version includes in-frame clones alone and lacks a portion of them. This table holds hundreds of thousands of clones, 55% to 85% found once. Source material: memory CD4+ T cells sorted from blood. Subset: CD45RA-negative fraction. The receptors were gathered from a young woman in good health.

This clone appeared a few times. This sequence joins TRBV19 and TRBJ2-2; D call uncertain. Trimming pared 4 bases from V and 2 bases from J, leaving 8 bases between. The CDR3 is made up of 14 amino acids. Germline V gives CDR1 LNHDA, CDR2 SQIVND (reference sequence). The CDR3 is CASSRAANTGELFF. The CDR3 nucleotides are TGTGCCAGTAGTAGGGCAGCAAACACCGGGGAGCTGTTTTTT.

The chain uses TRBV6-5 and TRBJ2-1; 7 bases align to TRBD1. The length of the CDR3 is 12 residues. The germline CDR1 and CDR2 sequences are MNHEY and SVGAGI. Trimming cost V 6 bases and J 7 bases; bases outside gene matches: 3. This CDR3 reads CASRSQGNEQFF. As DNA, the CDR3 is TGTGCCAGCAGATCACAGGGGAATGAGCAGTTCTTC.

V and J are TRBV5-1 and TRBJ2-7; 7 bases line up with TRBD2. Per the germline V gene, CDR1 is SGHRS and CDR2 is YFSETQ. V dropped 3 bases and J dropped 6; count of bases not matched to a gene: 9. CDR3 length: 14 amino acids. The CDR3 is CASSWGDYTTEQYF. For the CDR3, the DNA is TGCGCCAGCAGCTGGGGGGACTACACAACCGAGCAGTACTTC.

The gene calls are TRBV9 and TRBJ1-2, with a possible D match to TRBD1 (6 bases). Germline V gene data show CDR1 as SGDLS and CDR2 as YYNGEE. The V end lost 6 bases, the J end lost 2 bases, and 14 bases lay between the germline ends. The CDR3 loop spans 14 amino acids. Here the CDR3 DNA reads TGTGCCAGCACATGGCGGGGGGCGAACTATGGCTACACCTTC. Its translation: CASTWRGANYGYTF.

The chain employs TRBV5-1 and TRBJ1-2, with D possibly being TRBD1 (6 bases). Germline V gene data show CDR1 as SGHRS and CDR2 as YFSETQ. This CDR3 comprises 15 residues. V gave up 3 bases and J gave up 6 bases, with 18 bases separating them. The CDR3 sequence is CASSSQGWTYDGYTF. The CDR3 DNA is TGCGCCAGCAGCTCACAGGGTTGGACCTACGATGGCTACACCTTC. Full variable domain (remainder filled in from reference TRBV5-1 and TRBJ1-2): KAGVTQTPRYLIKTRGQQVTLSCSPISGHRSVSWYQQTPGQGLQFLFEYFSETQRNKGNFPGRFSGRQFSNSRSEMNVSTLELGDSALYLCASSSQGWTYDGYTFGSGTRLTVV.

The chain joins TRBV6-5 to TRBJ1-1, with D unclear. V was clipped by 0 bases and J by 4 bases, with 12 bases between them. This CDR3 is 15 amino acids long. CDR1 and CDR2 (germline): MNHEY, SVGAGI. CDR3 nucleotide sequence: TGTGCCAGCAGTTACTCGAACACCCGGGGCACTGAAGCTTTCTTT. It yields the protein CASSYSNTRGTEAFF.

The chain employs TRBV2 and TRBJ2-7, with D perhaps matching TRBD1 or TRBD2 (5 bases each). The V end was cut by 1 base, the J end by 2 bases, with 15 bases between. Germline CDR1 SNHLY, CDR2 FYNNEI. CDR3 length: 16 amino acids. CDR3 coding DNA: TGTGCCAGCAGTGAAGGTTTCTGGGACCGCACCTACGAGCAGTACTTC. It is translated as CASSEGFWDRTYEQYF.

This chain joins TRBV6-1 and TRBJ2-1; D is possibly TRBD1 or TRBD2 (5 bases each). Between the trimmed V and J ends, which lost 0 bases and 4 bases, there was a span of 13 bases. This CDR3 is built from 16 residues. Germline V lookup: CDR1 MNHNS, CDR2 SASEGT. The CDR3 reads CASSEAETAEYNEQFF. The CDR3 DNA follows: TGTGCCAGCAGTGAAGCTGAGACAGCGGAATACAATGAGCAGTTCTTC.

The J gene is TRBJ1-2, the V gene TRBV18; D is undetermined. V was pared by 6 bases and J by 9 bases, with 23 bases between. In germline, CDR1 is KGHSH, CDR2 LQKENI. CDR3 size: 15 residues. The CDR3 loop reads CASSEGQGRPESYTF. The CDR3 DNA is TGTGCCAGCTCCGAGGGCCAAGGTCGACCCGAAAGCTACACCTTC.

This clone has a handful of counts. This specimen includes other DNA sequences encoding the same CDR3. The chain recombines TRBV11-2 with TRBJ2-3; possibly TRBD1 for D (5 bases). Germline V gene sequence: CDR1 SGHAT, CDR2 FQNNGV. The length of the CDR3 is 13 residues. V was cut by 0 bases and J by 5 bases, with 6 bases left in between. CDR3 residues: CASSLDQGDTQYF. For the CDR3, the DNA is TGTGCCAGCAGCTTAGATCAGGGAGATACGCAGTATTTT.

This clone occurred once. This chain links TRBV7-3 with TRBJ1-1; 7 bases line up with TRBD1. Per germline, CDR1 SGHTA and CDR2 FQGTGA. The CDR3 is 13 residues long. V shed 5 bases, J shed 9 bases, and the junction held 9 bases outside the gene matches. The CDR3 DNA reads as TGTGCCAGCAGCACAGGGGTGAAGGAAAAAGCTTTCTTT. It is translated as CASSTGVKEKAFF.

The gene calls are TRBV10-3 and TRBJ2-3; 7 nucleotides line up with TRBD2. The germline gives CDR1 ENHRY, CDR2 SYGVKD. The V gene end was trimmed by 3 bases and the J gene end by 4 bases; junction bases not matched to a gene: 7. The CDR3 is 15 residues long. In DNA, the CDR3 is TGTGCCATCAGTGATAGTCGCGGGAGCGCAGATACGCAGTATTTT. This translates into CAISDSRGSADTQYF.

This chain joins TRBV5-1 and TRBJ2-5; D is uncertain. The J call may be wrong; the DNA end is better matched by TRBJ2-7. Germline CDR1 and CDR2: SGHRS and YFSETQ. The CDR3 spans 11 residues. CDR3 region: CASSFGVEQYF. CDR3 DNA sequence: TGCGCCAGCAGCTTCGGAGTCGAGCAGTACTTC.

The chain couples TRBV5-1 to TRBJ2-3, with D perhaps given as TRBD1 or TRBD2 (6 bases each). Germline V lookup: CDR1 SGHRS, CDR2 YFSETQ. This CDR3 comprises 16 residues. The V end lost 2 bases, the J end lost 5 bases, and 18 bases lay between the germline ends. Here the CDR3 DNA reads TGCGCCAGCAGCTTCACAGGGACTGTTTTGGAAGATACGCAGTATTTT. Its translation: CASSFTGTVLEDTQYF.

This chain joins TRBV5-1 and TRBJ1-4; 7 bases fit TRBD1. This CDR3 has 14 residues. The V and J ends lost 5 bases and 3 bases, in that order; junction bases with no gene match: 4. Germline CDR1 SGHRS, CDR2 YFSETQ. The CDR3 sequence is CASRAGTANEKLFF. In DNA form, the CDR3 reads TGCGCCAGCAGGGCCGGGACAGCTAATGAAAAACTGTTTTTT.

The chain is built from TRBV4-1 and TRBJ1-1; D call uncertain. The V end lost 1 base, the J end lost 1 base, and 13 bases lay between the germline ends. The CDR3 covers 16 residues. CDR1 and CDR2 (germline): MGHRA, YSYEKL. CDR3 region: CASSQGRAFRNTEAFF. As DNA, the CDR3 is TGCGCCAGCAGCCAAGGTAGGGCTTTTAGGAACACTGAAGCTTTCTTT.

V is TRBV28 and J is TRBJ2-1, with 9 bases that match TRBD2. The CDR3 runs 19 residues. The germline gives CDR1 MDHEN, CDR2 SYDVKM. Unmatched junction bases numbered 24, after V lost 7 bases and J lost 8 bases. The CDR3 protein is CASIAVLASGTLVSDEQFF. The CDR3 DNA sequence: TGTGCCAGCATTGCGGTTTTGGCTAGCGGGACGTTGGTTAGCGATGAGCAGTTCTTC. Together with reference TRBV28 and TRBJ2-1, the CDR3 gives the full variable domain: DVKVTQSSRYLVKRTGEKVFLECVQDMDHENMFWYRQDPGLGLRLIYFSYDVKMKEKGDIPEGYSVSREKKERFSLILESASTNQTSMYLCASIAVLASGTLVSDEQFFGPGTRLTVL.

The V gene is TRBV5-1, the J gene TRBJ2-7; D not certain. Germline CDR1 reads SGHRS; CDR2 reads YFSETQ. The CDR3 runs 13 residues. Trimming pared 3 bases from V and 0 bases from J, leaving 7 bases between. CDR3 in amino acids: CASSSTVSYEQYF. CDR3 bases: TGCGCCAGCAGCTCGACGGTCTCCTACGAGCAGTACTTC.

This chain links TRBV28 with TRBJ2-3; either TRBD1 or TRBD2 may supply D (5 bases each). Per germline, CDR1 MDHEN and CDR2 SYDVKM. This CDR3 has 17 residues. V lost 5 bases, J lost 1 base, and 19 bases lay in between. The CDR3 DNA follows: TGTGCCAGCAGTCCCCCCGTCGGGGCAGGAGGCACAGATACGCAGTATTTT. It translates to CASSPPVGAGGTDTQYF.

In this sample, this clone turned up once. This sequence joins TRBV6-5 and TRBJ2-7, with D perhaps matching TRBD1 (5 bases). Germline CDR1 is MNHEY and CDR2 is SVGAGI. The CDR3 totals 11 residues. V was pared by 8 bases and J by 2 bases, with 7 bases between. CDR3: CASGAAYEQYF. The CDR3 DNA sequence: TGTGCCAGCGGGGCGGCCTACGAGCAGTACTTC.

On this clone: This sample includes further DNA sequences coding for the same CDR3. The chain is built from TRBV5-1 and TRBJ1-4; 7 bases are shared with TRBD1. CDR1 and CDR2 (germline): SGHRS, YFSETQ. The CDR3 is 13 residues long. Trimming took 4 bases from V and 8 from J; bases not matched to a gene: 5. CDR3 bases: TGCGCCAGCAGCCCAAGGACAGGCGAAAAACTGTTTTTT. Residues: CASSPRTGEKLFF.

CDR3 loop: CASSLDSFSSGANVLTF. CDR3 coding DNA: TGTGCCAGCAGCCTAGACAGCTTCAGCTCTGGGGCCAACGTCCTGACTTTC. The gene calls are TRBV9 and TRBJ2-6; D might be TRBD1 (5 bases). The V gene lost 4 bases and the J gene lost 0 bases, with 14 bases spanning the gap. The CDR3 contains 17 residues. The V gene's germline CDR1 is SGDLS and CDR2 YYNGEE. Using reference TRBV9 and TRBJ2-6 for the parts outside the CDR3, the full variable domain is DSGVTQTPKHLITATGQRVTLRCSPRSGDLSVYWYQQSLDQGLQFLIQYYNGEERAKGNILERFSAQQFPDLHSELNLSSLELGDSALYFCASSLDSFSSGANVLTFGAGSRLTVL.

V and J are TRBV9 and TRBJ1-1; D gene ambiguous. The CDR3 extends over 15 amino acids. V shed 7 bases and J shed 0 bases, with 16 bases lying between them. Germline CDR1 and CDR2: SGDLS and YYNGEE. The CDR3 DNA sequence: TGTGCCAGCTGCCGAGGTAATCAAATGAACACTGAAGCTTTCTTT. Protein: CASCRGNQMNTEAFF.

This chain joins TRBV19 and TRBJ2-7; 11 bases line up with TRBD2. In germline, CDR1 is LNHDA, CDR2 SQIVND (reference sequence). With V trimmed by 3 bases and J by 9 bases, 4 bases remained unmatched. This CDR3 region has 13 residues. CDR3 region: CASSIRLAGTQYF. DNA of the CDR3: TGTGCCAGTAGTATCCGACTAGCGGGGACGCAGTACTTC.

The genes are TRBV19 and TRBJ2-7; unclear D gene. The V end was cut by 8 bases, the J end by 0 bases, with 14 bases between. Germline CDR1 LNHDA, CDR2 SQIVND (reference sequence). The CDR3 spans 14 residues. CDR3 sequence: CASRQPGHSYEQYF. The CDR3 DNA reads as TGTGCCAGTCGGCAACCGGGCCACTCCTACGAGCAGTACTTC.

The chain uses TRBV5-6 and TRBJ2-7, with D tentatively TRBD1 (5 bases). The CDR3 runs to 15 residues. The germline gives CDR1 SGHDT, CDR2 YYEEEE. V shed 1 base and J shed 6 bases, with 17 bases lying between them. For the CDR3, the DNA is TGTGCCAGCAGCTTGTGGTCGGGTCAGGGAAGCGAGCAGTACTTC. Residues: CASSLWSGQGSEQYF.

DNA of the CDR3: TGTGCCAGCAGTCCAACAGGGAGTCAGCCCCAGCATTTT. Protein product: CASSPTGSQPQHF. The chain joins TRBV28 to TRBJ1-5, with D possibly being TRBD1 (6 bases). Germline CDR1 and CDR2: MDHEN and SYDVKM. CDR3 length equals 13 residues. V lost 5 bases, J lost 6 bases, and 11 bases lay in between. Filled out from reference TRBV28 and TRBJ1-5, the complete variable domain reads DVKVTQSSRYLVKRTGEKVFLECVQDMDHENMFWYRQDPGLGLRLIYFSYDVKMKEKGDIPEGYSVSREKKERFSLILESASTNQTSMYLCASSPTGSQPQHFGDGTRLSIL.

The chain joins TRBV4-1 to TRBJ1-4; 7 nucleotides align to TRBD1. The J segment lost 11 bases and the V segment lost 2 bases, leaving 14 bases of the junction unmatched. The CDR3 totals 16 residues. Per germline, CDR1 MGHRA and CDR2 YSYEKL. Here the CDR3 reads CASSQQEDRAVDKLFF. The DNA for the CDR3 is TGCGCCAGCAGCCAACAAGAAGACAGGGCCGTAGATAAACTGTTTTTT.

This clone was observed at least ten times. The chain joins TRBV7-2 to TRBJ1-1; D gene ambiguous. V shed 3 bases and J shed 0 bases, with 8 bases lying between them. Germline CDR1 reads SGHTA; CDR2 reads FQGNSA. The CDR3 is 14 residues long. The CDR3 nucleotides are TGTGCCAGCAGCTTCGGGGATCTGAACACTGAAGCTTTCTTT. This sequence encodes CASSFGDLNTEAFF.

This clone appeared a few times. V gene TRBV7-9 combines with J gene TRBJ2-7; 9 bases are shared with TRBD1. CDR3 length equals 15 residues. V was pared by 3 bases and J by 3 bases, with 6 bases of the junction left unmatched. Germline V CDR1 and CDR2: SEHNR, FQNEAQ (reference sequence). CDR3 loop: CASSLRDREGYEQYF. The CDR3 DNA sequence: TGTGCCAGCAGCTTGAGGGACAGGGAGGGCTACGAGCAGTACTTC.